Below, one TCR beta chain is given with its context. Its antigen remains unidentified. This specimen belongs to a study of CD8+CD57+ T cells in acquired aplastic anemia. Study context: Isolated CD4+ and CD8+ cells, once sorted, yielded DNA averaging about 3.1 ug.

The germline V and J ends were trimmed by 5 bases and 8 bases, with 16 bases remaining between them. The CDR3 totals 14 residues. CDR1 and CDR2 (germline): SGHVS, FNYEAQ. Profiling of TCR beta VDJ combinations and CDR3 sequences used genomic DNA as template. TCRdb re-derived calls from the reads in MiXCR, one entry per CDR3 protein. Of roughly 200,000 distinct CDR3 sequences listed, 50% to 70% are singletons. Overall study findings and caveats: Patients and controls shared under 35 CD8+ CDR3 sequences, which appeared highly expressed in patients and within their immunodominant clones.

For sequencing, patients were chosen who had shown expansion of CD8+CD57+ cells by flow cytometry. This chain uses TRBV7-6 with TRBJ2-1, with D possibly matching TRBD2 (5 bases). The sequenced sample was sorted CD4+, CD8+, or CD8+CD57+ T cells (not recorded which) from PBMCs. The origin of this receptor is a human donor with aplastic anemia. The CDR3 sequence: CASSPSSVGDEQFF. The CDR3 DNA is TGTGCCAGCAGCCCCTCGTCGGTCGGGGATGAGCAGTTCTTC.